The present entry profiles one T cell receptor (beta chain) with its context. Germline CDR1 reads SGHRS; CDR2 reads YFSETQ. V trimming: 0 bases; J trimming: 2 bases; junction bases outside the gene matches: 7. The CDR3 has 17 amino acids. This entry belongs to a study of kidney transplant recipient with SARS-CoV-2 infection. TCRdb used MiXCR to reprocess the reads, holding one entry per CDR3 protein. In the table there are roughly 250,000 distinct CDR3 sequences, roughly 26% of which are singletons. This clonotype was obtained from a male patient aged 25-45 years who had COVID-19 and was a kidney transplant recipient. Some T cells may have originated in the graft donor. The specimen comprised a blood sample, sampled at baseline and around day 120 from a kidney transplant recipient. The chain carries TRBV5-1 and TRBJ2-3, with TRBD2 matching over 9 bases. This chain's CDR3 is CASSLVMASGNTDTQYF. For the CDR3, the DNA is TGCGCCAGCAGCTTGGTCATGGCTAGCGGGAACACAGATACGCAGTATTTT.